A selection of T cell receptor beta chains follows, all from one sample in a study of OX40 agonist ivuxolimab in advanced cancers. TCRdb keeps only in-frame clones here, not all; method: immunoSEQ multiplex PCR. The sample lists roughly 56,000 clones, approximately 81% seen once, with about 4.5% in the top ten. The input for sequencing was CD4+ or CD8+ T cells sorted from blood, taken in a trial of the OX40 agonist ivuxolimab. These receptor sequences come from an adult with an advanced solid tumor such as melanoma, head and neck, liver or kidney cancer. CDR3s include the opening cysteine and the closing phenylalanine or tryptophan. The D gene is left open where the match is weak. Part of the rows lack a size; the others show once, few, many or a class for expanded clones.

cdr3_nt: TGTGCCAGCAGCTTCTTACTTGGGGGAGACAATGAGCAGTTCTTC
cdr3_aa: CASSFLLGGDNEQFF
clone_size: NA
d_call: NA
j_call: TRBJ2-1
v_call: TRBV7-2

cdr3_nt: TGCGCCAGCAGTCAGCAGCTCAGAACCGGGGAGCTGTTTTTT
cdr3_aa: CASSQQLRTGELFF
clone_size: NA
d_call: NA
j_call: TRBJ2-2
v_call: TRBV5-1

cdr3_nt: TGTGCCAGCAGCCCGAACCCGGACAGCAGCATTCAGTACTTC
cdr3_aa: CASSPNPDSSIQYF
clone_size: NA
d_call: NA
j_call: TRBJ2-4
v_call: TRBV9

cdr3_nt: TGCGCCAGCAGCTGGACACCCTCCGCTTCTTCGGGCTACACCTTC
cdr3_aa: CASSWTPSASSGYTF
clone_size: NA
d_call: NA
j_call: TRBJ1-2
v_call: TRBV5-1

cdr3_nt: TGTGCCAGCAGTTTGCTCGCGGGGGGGAATGAAAAACTGTTTTTT
cdr3_aa: CASSLLAGGNEKLFF
clone_size: once
d_call: NA
j_call: TRBJ1-4
v_call: TRBV27

cdr3_nt: TGTGCCAGCAGCGAGGAAGAGACCCAGTACTTC
cdr3_aa: CASSEEETQYF
clone_size: few
d_call: NA
j_call: TRBJ2-5
v_call: TRBV21-1

cdr3_nt: TGTGCCAGCAGTTTAGTAGCGGGCTCAGATACGCAGTATTTT
cdr3_aa: CASSLVAGSDTQYF
clone_size: NA
d_call: TRBD2
j_call: TRBJ2-3
v_call: TRBV27

cdr3_nt: TGCGCCAGCAGCTTAATCAGGGGTAGCGGGGCCAATGAGCAGTTCTTC
cdr3_aa: CASSLIRGSGANEQFF
clone_size: NA
d_call: TRBD2
j_call: TRBJ2-1
v_call: TRBV5-1

cdr3_nt: TGTGCCAGCAGCTTATGGGGCCCCGGGGGTGATACGCAGTATTTT
cdr3_aa: CASSLWGPGGDTQYF
clone_size: NA
d_call: NA
j_call: TRBJ2-3
v_call: TRBV7-9

cdr3_nt: TGTGCCAGCAGCTTACAGATCGGATTCGGGGAGACCCAGTACTTC
cdr3_aa: CASSLQIGFGETQYF
clone_size: NA
d_call: NA
j_call: TRBJ2-5
v_call: TRBV7-6